What follows are 7 T cell receptor beta chains derived from one specimen sequenced in a study of response to subunit inactivated influenza vaccine. TCRdb recomputed calls from the RT-PCR reads with MiXCR, one row per CDR3 protein. Among around 320,000 distinct CDR3 sequences listed, 20% to 25% were seen once. The specimen comprised PBMCs from blood, sampled approximately 20 months after vaccination. The receptors were gathered from a man aged 50-75 years who received an inactivated influenza vaccine.

This clonotype was seen more than once but under ten times. The chain recombines TRBV6-5 with TRBJ1-6, with 7 nucleotides matching TRBD1. J lost 3 bases, V lost 5 bases, and 7 bases had no gene match. CDR1 MNHEY and CDR2 SVGAGI come from the germline V gene. CDR3 length: 16 amino acids. The CDR3 DNA follows: TGTGCCAGCAGTAACCCGACAGGGAACTATAATTCACCCCTCCACTTT. Translation gives CASSNPTGNYNSPLHF.

This clonotype has a handful of counts. The chain carries TRBV7-2 and TRBJ1-5; TRBD1 is a possible D gene (5 bases). The CDR3 is 14 amino acids. Between the trimmed V and J ends, which lost 4 bases and 4 bases, there was a span of 11 bases. The germline V gene encodes CDR1 SGHTA and CDR2 FQGNSA. CDR3 protein: CASSSGPSNQPQHF. CDR3 sequence (DNA): TGTGCCAGCAGCTCGGGGCCATCTAATCAGCCCCAGCATTTT.

The CDR3 DNA reads TGCAGGGGGACCGGGACAGGGAACTACAATGAGCAGTTCTTC. It specifies CRGTGTGNYNEQFF. The V gene is TRBV20-1, the J gene TRBJ2-1; 9 bases map to TRBD1. The CDR3 spans 14 residues. Germline CDR1 is DFQATT and CDR2 is SNEGSKA (reference sequence).

This chain uses TRBV2 with TRBJ2-7; the D is unclear. Between the trimmed V and J ends, which lost 7 bases and 3 bases, there was a span of 10 bases. Germline CDR1 reads SNHLY; CDR2 reads FYNNEI. The CDR3 length is 12 residues. The CDR3 coding sequence is TGTGCCAGCATCACCGGCAGCTACGAGCAGTACTTC. Residues: CASITGSYEQYF.

This rearrangement joins TRBV29-1 to TRBJ2-7, with D perhaps given as TRBD1 or TRBD2 (5 bases each). Per the germline V gene, CDR1 is SQVTM and CDR2 is ANQGSEA. This CDR3 spans 17 amino acids. Trimming shortened V by 6 bases and J by 2 bases, and 26 bases separated the two germline ends. The CDR3 protein is CSVNPMLGTPPTYEQYF. DNA for the CDR3: TGCAGCGTGAATCCGATGCTGGGGACGCCACCGACCTACGAGCAGTACTTC.

The rearrangement joins TRBV19 to TRBJ1-1; 9 bases are shared with TRBD1. This CDR3 comprises 16 residues. V lost 5 bases, J lost 1 base, and 8 bases stayed unmatched. Germline V gene lookup returns CDR1 LNHDA and CDR2 SQIVND (reference sequence). The CDR3 protein is CASSLRTGASNTEAFF. CDR3 bases: TGTGCCAGTAGTCTCCGGACAGGGGCGTCGAACACTGAAGCTTTCTTT.

The sample holds a few counts of this clonotype. The chain employs TRBV5-1 and TRBJ1-1; D not certain. Trimming took 0 bases from V and 4 from J, leaving 10 bases between them. CDR1 and CDR2 from the germline V gene are SGHRS and YFSETQ. The CDR3 spans 14 residues. The chain's CDR3 is CASSLDNMGTEAFF. CDR3 sequence (DNA): TGCGCCAGCAGCTTGGACAACATGGGCACTGAAGCTTTCTTT.